These 5 T cell receptor beta chains originate from one sample sequenced in a study of shared clonotypes between healthy human individuals. The assay was immunoSEQ multiplex PCR, and TCRdb's table has in-frame clones only and misses some. The sample records 1.5 million to 2.5 million clones, approximately 95% being singletons. Naive CD8 cells lacked CD45RO and underwent positive selection for CCR7, leaving out terminally differentiated effector memory CD45RA+ cells. Sequencing used naive CD8+ T cells sorted from blood. The origin of the receptors is a man aged 18 to 29 in good health.

This chain connects TRBV10-3 to TRBJ2-1, with TRBD1 matching over 9 bases. The V gene end was trimmed by 1 base and the J gene end by 5 bases; junction bases not matched to a gene: 6. Germline V gene lookup returns CDR1 ENHRY and CDR2 SYGVKD. This CDR3 region has 16 residues. The CDR3 sequence is CAISEYRDRDHNEQFF. As DNA, the CDR3 is TGTGCCATCAGTGAGTACCGGGACAGGGACCACAATGAGCAGTTCTTC.

J is TRBJ2-7 and V is TRBV6-5, with 7 bases fitting TRBD2. J was trimmed by 6 bases and V by 2 bases; bases with no gene match: 13. Germline CDR1 and CDR2: MNHEY and SVGAGI. This CDR3 comprises 16 residues. DNA for the CDR3: TGTGCCAGCAGTTACCACGGTGGGGAGGGCCCGTCCGAGCAGTACTTC. It specifies CASSYHGGEGPSEQYF.

As for this clone: Other DNA sequences in this specimen translate into the identical CDR3. The chain recombines TRBV6-5 with TRBJ1-2; D is ambiguous. CDR1 and CDR2 from the germline V gene are MNHEY and SVGAGI. The CDR3 covers 14 residues. V lost 0 bases to trimming and J lost 5 bases, with 10 bases between them. The CDR3, as DNA: TGTGCCAGCAGTTACTCGACGGCTGTTTATGGCTACACCTTC. As protein: CASSYSTAVYGYTF.

This clone is a singleton in its sample. The sample contains more than one DNA sequence encoding this CDR3. The chain employs TRBV28 and TRBJ2-2; D is undetermined. CDR3 length equals 12 residues. CDR1 MDHEN and CDR2 SYDVKM come from the germline V gene. V dropped 2 bases and J dropped 2 bases, with 0 bases sitting between them. DNA of the CDR3: TGTGCCAGCAGTTTAAACACCGGGGAGCTGTTTTTT. Translating gives CASSLNTGELFF.

This sequence joins TRBV6-5 and TRBJ2-1, with D hard to call. CDR3 length: 14 residues. The germline CDR1 and CDR2 sequences are MNHEY and SVGAGI. V dropped 4 bases and J dropped 0 bases, with 7 bases sitting between them. The CDR3 spells CASSSSDSYNEQFF. In nucleotides, the CDR3 is TGTGCCAGCAGTTCCTCTGACTCCTACAATGAGCAGTTCTTC.